The source of this T cell receptor beta chain is a study of blood T cell repertoires in COVID-19. Looking at the study overall: Acute and convalescent COVID-19 specimens originated in the United States, Italy and Spain. PBMCs, B-cell-depleted T cells, or T cells were the source of the cDNA or gDNA that made up the material.

CDR1 is LGHDT, CDR2 YNNKEL, per germline (reference sequence). This CDR3 comprises 16 residues. V gave up 3 bases and J gave up 3 bases; unmatched junction bases: 5. Original processing notes: Amplification from reference gene primers served as the basis for estimated nucleated cell counts. The repertoire was sequenced with immunoSEQ multiplex PCR; TCRdb's copy has only in-frame clones and lacks some. Clone size and V and J calls were adopted from that table, with D and trimming inferred from the DNA. The sample contains roughly 250,000 clones, over 65% of which appear only once. The sequenced material came from peripheral blood. J is TRBJ2-7 and V is TRBV3-1 (or the pseudogene TRBV3-2); TRBD2 aligns across 13 bases. This sequence originates from a woman of 80 years or more with acute or convalescent COVID-19. This CDR3 reads CASSQGLAGSVYEQYF. Written as DNA, the CDR3 is TGTGCCAGCAGCCAGGGACTAGCGGGGAGCGTCTACGAGCAGTACTTC.